Reported below is one T cell receptor (beta chain). These data originate in a study of blood T cell repertoires in COVID-19. Background on the study: Samples came from the United States, Italy and Spain, spanning acute and convalescent COVID-19. The cDNA or gDNA used as material had been derived from T cells, B-cell-depleted T cells, or PBMCs.

CDR3 length: 13 amino acids. The germline CDR1 and CDR2 sequences are GTSNPN and SVGIG (reference sequence). V lost 5 bases to trimming and J lost 3 bases, with 12 bases between them. Source study methods: It was from reference gene primer amplification that nucleated cell counts were estimated. Produced via immunoSEQ multiplex PCR; TCRdb's table is partial and in-frame only. The V and J calls and the clone size are those of that table, but D and trimming were determined from the DNA. The data show 200,000 to 250,000 clones, about 91% seen once. Participants were placed into cohorts based on the clinical history they reported.

This receptor was taken from a man in his late teens or twenties with acute COVID-19. The chain couples TRBV30 to TRBJ2-3; weak D call: TRBD2 (5 bases). Sequences were obtained from PBMCs or T cells enriched from blood (not recorded which). Here the CDR3 reads CAWALAVTDTQYF. CDR3 bases: TGTGCCTGGGCCCTAGCAGTAACAGATACGCAGTATTTT.